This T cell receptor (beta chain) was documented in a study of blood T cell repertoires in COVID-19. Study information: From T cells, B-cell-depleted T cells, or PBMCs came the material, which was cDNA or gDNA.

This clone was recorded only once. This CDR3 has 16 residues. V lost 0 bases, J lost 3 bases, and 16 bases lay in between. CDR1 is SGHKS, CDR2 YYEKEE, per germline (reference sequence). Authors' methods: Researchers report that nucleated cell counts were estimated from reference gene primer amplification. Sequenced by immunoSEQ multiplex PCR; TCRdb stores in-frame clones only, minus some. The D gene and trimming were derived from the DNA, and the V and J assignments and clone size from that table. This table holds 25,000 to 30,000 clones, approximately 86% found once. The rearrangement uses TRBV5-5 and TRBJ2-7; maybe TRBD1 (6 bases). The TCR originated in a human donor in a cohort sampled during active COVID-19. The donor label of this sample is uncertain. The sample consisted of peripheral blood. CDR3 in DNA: TGTGCCAGCAGCTTGGAGACAGGAACGCGCTACTACGAGCAGTACTTC. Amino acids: CASSLETGTRYYEQYF.